This T cell receptor beta chain appears in the sequencing data of a study of cytomegalovirus exposure and HLA in healthy donors. The study's findings and limits: A later analysis appeared to link common viral pathogens to several of the most significant clusters.

With respect to this clone: Its matching antigen is unknown.

In the PCR, 60 Vbeta and 13 Jbeta primers were used. Produced via immunoSEQ multiplex PCR; TCRdb's table is partial and in-frame only. The data hold approximately 90,000 clones, with around three quarters observed a single time. The donors gave bone marrow, and they were healthy. V gave up 2 bases and J gave up 6 bases, with 16 bases separating them. Germline CDR1 and CDR2: SNHLY and FYNNEI. The CDR3 is 15 residues long. The sequence was collected from a male donor in good health and CMV-seronegative. The V and J genes are TRBV2 and TRBJ1-2; possible D gene TRBD1, 5 bases. Sequenced: PBMCs. The CDR3 DNA reads as TGTGCCAGCAGTGAATTTGGGCAGGGAAGAAATGGCTACACCTTC. This translates into CASSEFGQGRNGYTF.